This T cell receptor beta chain is from a study of T cells in Graves' hyperthyroidism and ophthalmopathy. Stable hyperthyroidism: no ophthalmopathy progression over 18 months of follow-up. In making diagnoses, clinical symptoms, serum thyroxine and TRAb, thyroid ultrasound and orbital computed tomography were all used. The study, taken as a whole, reports: The model made its ophthalmopathy prediction, and onset followed a median about 5.9 months later. Blood samples included most of the expanded thyroid clonotypes exceeding 0.001.

V was trimmed by 3 bases and J by 6 bases, leaving 6 bases between them. CDR1 and CDR2 (germline): GTSNPN, SVGIG (reference sequence). This CDR3 comprises 11 residues. This clonotype was counted ten times or more. Its specificity is unknown. TCR beta CDR3 region amplification was performed from RNA transcripts. A first-round RT-PCR of the TCR CDR3 used the HTBI primer set. One entry per CDR3 protein results from TCRdb running MiXCR on the multiplex PCR reads. The sample lists more than 350,000 distinct CDR3 sequences, about 15% occurring once. The gene calls are TRBV30 and TRBJ2-1; maybe TRBD1 (5 bases). The sequenced material came from blood. This receptor was identified in a woman aged 30 to 39 with Graves' hyperthyroidism. The CDR3 DNA reads TGTGCCTGGAGACAGGTCAATGAGCAGTTCTTC. Its protein product is CAWRQVNEQFF.